Sequencing of this T cell receptor (beta chain) was carried out in a study of CD8 T cells in Susac syndrome. A quantity of about 0.5 to 1 ug RNA underwent reverse transcription using random hexamers. TCRdb ran MiXCR on the immunoSEQ multiplex PCR reads and lists one entry per CDR3 protein. The sample has 150,000 to 200,000 distinct CDR3 sequences, 90% to 95% seen once. Trimming removed 4 bases from V and 2 bases from J, with 16 bases in between. This CDR3 has 15 residues. Germline V gene data show CDR1 as DFQATT and CDR2 as SNEGSKA (reference sequence). This TCR derives from a human donor in good health. The sample taken for sequencing was CD4+ T cells from PBMCs. This rearrangement joins TRBV20-1 to TRBJ2-3, with a tentative D call TRBD2 (5 bases). The CDR3 coding sequence is TGCAGTGCTACGTCGCATAGCGCGATCACAGATACGCAGTATTTT. Its protein is CSATSHSAITDTQYF.